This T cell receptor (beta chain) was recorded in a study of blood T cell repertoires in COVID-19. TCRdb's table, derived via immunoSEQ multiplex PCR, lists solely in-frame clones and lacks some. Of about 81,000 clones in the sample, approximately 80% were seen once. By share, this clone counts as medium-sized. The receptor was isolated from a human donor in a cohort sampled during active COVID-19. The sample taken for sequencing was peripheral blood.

In nucleotides, the CDR3 is TGTGCCAGAAGCGGGGACCCTGACAGGGGGAGTCAGCCCCAGCATTTT. This codes for CARSGDPDRGSQPQHF. This chain connects TRBV5-3 to TRBJ1-5, with 9 bases identical to TRBD1. TRBV5-3 is designated an ORF whose function remains uncertain. J was trimmed by 6 bases and V by 4 bases; bases with no gene match: 11. The CDR3 extends over 16 amino acids.